The entry that follows covers one T cell receptor beta chain sequence. Its specificity is unknown. The data were produced by immunoSEQ multiplex PCR, yet TCRdb's version contains in-frame clones alone and is incomplete. The sample has more than 95,000 clones; about 90% are singletons. This entry belongs to a study of T cell responses to AZD1222 COVID-19 vaccine. Study observations and caveats: Vaccine-associated CD4 TCRs ranged over spike, dominating at 160-218 and 743-854. Spike-specific TCR breadth and depth both grew after two AZD1222 doses. Among the donors, most were white British and more were female, and clonal diversity was possibly underestimated.

Germline trimming cut 9 bases from V and 2 bases from J; bases unmatched to any gene: 5. Germline CDR1 MNHEY, CDR2 SVGAGI. CDR3 length equals 15 residues. The origin of this receptor is an adult in good health. The chain combines TRBV6-5 with TRBJ1-4, with 11 bases identical to TRBD1. The sample here was peripheral blood, taken on day 0 of AZD1222 vaccination. CDR3 amino acids: CASKGQGATNEKLFF. CDR3 coding DNA: TGTGCCAGTAAAGGACAGGGGGCTACTAATGAAAAACTGTTTTTT.